Listed below are T cell receptor beta chains from one sample, sequenced in a study of CD8 T cells in Susac syndrome. TCRdb fed the immunoSEQ multiplex PCR reads into MiXCR, producing one record per CDR3 protein. The sample has over 150,000 distinct CDR3 sequences, approximately 94% seen once. The sequencing sample was made of CD4+ T cells from PBMCs. The source is a human donor with Susac syndrome. The CDR3 runs from the conserved cysteine through the conserved F or W. The order of the fields is clone size, V gene, J gene, D gene, CDR3 protein, CDR3 DNA. D genes are given only for firm matches. The listing skips clone size in some rows; elsewhere it reads once, few, many or a size class.

NA	TRBV2	TRBJ2-1	NA	CASSSGDYNEQFF	TGTGCCAGCAGTAGCGGAGATTACAATGAGCAGTTCTTC
NA	TRBV7-2	TRBJ2-7	TRBD2	CASSLVVSGAYEQYF	TGTGCCAGCAGCTTAGTGGTCAGCGGGGCGTACGAGCAGTACTTC
NA	TRBV24-1	TRBJ2-2	TRBD2	CATSDQGLAGGRGELFF	TGTGCCACCAGTGATCAAGGACTAGCGGGAGGTCGCGGGGAGCTGTTTTTT
NA	TRBV29-1	TRBJ2-7	TRBD1	CSAGTGNYEQYF	TGCAGCGCTGGGACAGGGAACTACGAGCAGTACTTC
once	TRBV27	TRBJ1-5	NA	CASSSNRDSNQPQHF	TGTGCCAGCAGTTCGAACAGGGATAGCAATCAGCCCCAGCATTTT
NA	TRBV20-1	TRBJ2-5	NA	CSGEVRQTQYF	TGCAGCGGGGAAGTCCGGCAGACCCAGTACTTC
few	TRBV7-2	TRBJ2-3	NA	CASSPADTQYF	TGTGCCAGCTCACCAGCAGATACGCAGTATTTT
NA	TRBV5-4	TRBJ2-5	NA	CASSLAGTQETQYF	TGTGCCAGCAGCTTGGCGGGCACTCAAGAGACCCAGTACTTC
NA	TRBV6-6	TRBJ1-5	NA	CASSYSITAQRPQHF	TGTGCCAGCAGTTACTCGATAACGGCCCAACGGCCCCAGCATTTT
NA	TRBV25-1	TRBJ1-6	TRBD1	CASSGNRGANSPLHF	TGTGCCAGCAGTGGGAACAGGGGTGCTAATTCACCCCTCCACTTT
NA	TRBV7-9	TRBJ1-1	NA	CASSSGISAFF	TGTGCCAGCAGTTCGGGGATCTCAGCTTTCTTT
once	TRBV25-1	TRBJ2-1	NA	CASSLGPLNEQFF	TGTGCCAGCAGTCTAGGGCCCCTGAATGAGCAGTTCTTC
NA	TRBV13	TRBJ2-3	NA	CASSLSPRPTDTQYF	TGTGCCAGCAGCTTAAGCCCACGACCCACAGATACGCAGTATTTT
NA	TRBV5-1	TRBJ2-5	NA	CASSLGDVQETQYF	TGCGCCAGCAGCTTGGGGGACGTCCAAGAGACCCAGTACTTC
NA	TRBV4-1	TRBJ2-1	TRBD1	CASSRGPYRQGNNEQFF	TGCGCCAGCAGCCGCGGCCCTTACCGACAGGGGAACAATGAGCAGTTCTTC
NA	TRBV6-1	TRBJ1-5	TRBD1	CASSPTGAPNQPQHF	TGTGCCAGCAGTCCTACAGGGGCCCCTAATCAGCCCCAGCATTTT
NA	TRBV20-1	TRBJ1-2	TRBD1	CSARVSGGQGPYGYTF	TGCAGTGCTAGAGTGTCCGGCGGACAGGGGCCTTATGGCTACACCTTC
NA	TRBV19	TRBJ1-6	NA	CATQFRQSGNSPLHF	TGTGCCACTCAGTTCCGACAGTCCGGGAATTCACCCCTCCACTTT
NA	TRBV4-1	TRBJ1-5	NA	CASSQTRDTNQPQHF	TGCGCCAGCAGCCAAACACGGGACACCAATCAGCCCCAGCATTTT
NA	TRBV20-1	TRBJ2-5	NA	CSAIPTEGETQYF	TGCAGTGCTATACCAACGGAGGGGGAGACCCAGTACTTC
NA	TRBV5-1	TRBJ2-1	TRBD2	CASSRGLASQSNNEQFF	TGCGCCAGCAGCAGAGGACTAGCGTCTCAGTCGAACAATGAGCAGTTCTTC
NA	TRBV29-1	TRBJ2-1	TRBD2	CSVYGSGAPGDEQFF	TGCAGCGTTTACGGGAGCGGGGCTCCGGGAGATGAGCAGTTCTTC
NA	TRBV7-9	TRBJ1-4	NA	CASSLLGSSEKLFF	TGTGCCAGCAGCTTACTCGGAAGTAGTGAAAAACTGTTTTTT
once	TRBV5-4	TRBJ1-5	NA	CASSLKGQPQHF	TGTGCCAGCAGCTTAAAGGGGCAGCCCCAGCATTTT
NA	TRBV3-1	TRBJ2-5	TRBD2	CASSQVGGGGAEETQYF	TGTGCCAGCAGCCAAGTAGGTGGCGGGGGGGCCGAAGAGACCCAGTACTTC
NA	TRBV15	TRBJ1-1	NA	CATSRVGLAYAFF	TGTGCCACCAGCAGAGTCGGGCTGGCCTATGCTTTCTTT
NA	TRBV18	TRBJ2-1	NA	CASSPPGRPTNEQFF	TGTGCCAGCTCACCCCCGGGACGCCCAACCAATGAGCAGTTCTTC
once	TRBV3-1	TRBJ2-7	NA	CASSLRTKNEQYF	TGTGCCAGCAGCCTCCGGACTAAGAACGAGCAGTACTTC
few	TRBV5-4	TRBJ2-7	NA	CASSLGTLSSYEQYF	TGTGCCAGCAGCCTGGGGACTCTGAGCTCCTACGAGCAGTACTTC
once	TRBV12-3/TRBV12-4	TRBJ2-5	NA	CASSGRGPQETQYF	TGTGCCAGCAGTGGCAGGGGTCCTCAAGAGACCCAGTACTTC
once	TRBV7-9	TRBJ2-7	TRBD1	CASSQGQEPYEQYF	TGTGCCAGCAGCCAAGGACAGGAACCCTACGAGCAGTACTTC
NA	TRBV5-1	TRBJ1-5	NA	CASSLSGGSNQPQHF	TGCGCCAGCAGCTTGTCCGGAGGGTCCAATCAGCCCCAGCATTTT
NA	TRBV15	TRBJ2-7	NA	CATSKGGGSYEQYF	TGTGCCACCAGCAAAGGAGGGGGCTCCTACGAGCAGTACTTC
NA	TRBV2	TRBJ2-1	TRBD1	CASSPPGQGMGEQFF	TGTGCCAGCAGCCCTCCGGGACAGGGTATGGGTGAGCAGTTCTTC
NA	TRBV7-8	TRBJ2-3	NA	CASSFVGKDTQYF	TGTGCCAGCAGCTTCGTCGGGAAAGATACGCAGTATTTT
NA	TRBV29-1	TRBJ2-1	TRBD2	CSVLGLAAINEQFF	TGCAGCGTACTCGGACTAGCGGCAATTAATGAGCAGTTCTTC